This T cell receptor (beta chain) came from a study of blood T cell repertoires in COVID-19. Across the whole study: Acute and convalescent COVID-19 specimens originated in the United States, Italy and Spain. From T cells, B-cell-depleted T cells, or PBMCs came the material, which was cDNA or gDNA.

As originally analysed: Estimation of nucleated cell counts relied on the amplification of reference gene primers. The table came from immunoSEQ multiplex PCR; TCRdb's copy has only in-frame clones and leaves some out. V and J calls and clone size come straight from that table; D and trimming were deduced from the DNA. The data show approximately 31,000 clones, with 80% to 95% seen just once and approximately 3.7% held by the top ten. The ends were cut back, 3 bases at V and 0 bases at J, with 3 bases in the middle. CDR3 length: 12 amino acids. CDR1 SGHNT and CDR2 YYREEE come from the germline V gene (reference sequence).

The sequencing input was peripheral blood. The chain links TRBV5-4 to TRBJ1-2, with no clear D. This clonotype was sampled from a man in his fifties or sixties with acute or convalescent COVID-19. The CDR3 region has the DNA TGTGCCAGCAGCTACTCTAACTATGGCTACACCTTC. Its translation is CASSYSNYGYTF.